This paragraph reports one T cell receptor beta chain. Its antigen is unidentified. MiXCR was run by TCRdb on the 5' RACE reads, yielding one entry per CDR3 protein. In the table there are approximately 150,000 distinct CDR3 sequences, roughly 15% of which are singletons. This specimen comes from a study of T-cell memory formation after mild COVID-19. Study-level background: Clusters were largely donor specific. The study's findings and limits: Clones that contracted from day 15 to 85 were balanced CD4/CD8, while later expanders leaned CD4+.

V lost 5 bases, J lost 5 bases, and 10 bases stayed unmatched. This CDR3 has 16 amino acids. Germline values: CDR1 SGHVS, CDR2 FNYEAQ. This TCR came from an adult woman who had mild COVID-19 (a few samples of this study predate the infection). Cell type and time point are not known. The chain recombines TRBV7-6 with TRBJ2-2; 8 bases fit TRBD1. Material for sequencing was PBMCs or a T cell subset sorted from them (not recorded which). The CDR3 DNA follows: TGTGCCAGCAGCCCGACAGGGGTTCCTTTTACCGGGGAGCTGTTTTTT. As protein: CASSPTGVPFTGELFF.